This entry is about one T cell receptor beta chain. The antigen it binds to is not known. No base qualities exist here, and no much larger clone lies one base off it. The time point tag for this specimen amounts to: blood 4 weeks post-SBRT, at nephrectomy. The treatment or condition label, read with the paper, signifies: 15 Gy SBRT to primary tumor, nephrectomy 4 weeks later. The samples were obtained from a clinical trial, where primary renal cell carcinomas were treated with 15 Gy stereotactic body radiation therapy and then removed by nephrectomy 4 weeks afterward. Serial peripheral blood from radiation-treated patients was sampled at baseline, 2 weeks and 4 weeks after SBRT to track tumor-enriched clonotypes. Renal cell carcinoma with clear cell pathology was present in all patients. Genomic DNA for TCR sequencing was prepared using the QIAamp DNA Blood Mini Kit (Qiagen). The analyses included just those samples that passed every quality control check.

The data are from a study of radiation and T cells in renal cell carcinoma (dated by TCRdb to the early 2020s). The study in broad terms: In total, 50 or so samples underwent TCR beta sequencing: some 25 tumors plus 27 peripheral blood samples. The final blood draw took place at 4 weeks after radiation, the same time as nephrectomy. Across all 50 or so samples, 3.8 million or so unique CDR3 nucleotide sequences encoding 2,658,974 unique CDR3 amino acid sequences were identified.

The immunoSEQ kit was used, according to the manufacturer's recommendations, to generate TCR beta libraries from genomic DNA. For library preparation, a first multiplex PCR was performed with proprietary primers, followed by a second PCR in which unique barcodes were added, and bead cleanups were performed after each round. Each sample batch included a kit-provided positive control reaction and a negative control reaction. The final libraries were assessed on an Agilent 4200 TapeStation D1000 ScreenTape, pooled by volume, and quantified by qPCR. Sequencing ran on an Illumina NextSeq500 with a MidOutput 150-cycle cartridge, using 156 Read1 and 15 Index1 cycles with kit custom primers. The pooled library was loaded at roughly 1 pM, with an approximately 20% PhiX control spiked in. Turning to the authors' computational methods: Vendor-processed data were analyzed in R, and a clonotype was defined as all T cells sharing the same CDR3 nucleotide sequence. For clone abundance analyses, frequencies were normalized to the 10,000 most abundant clones per sample. Public T cell clones, which averaged fewer than five per sample, were removed prior to analysis. Tumor-enriched clonotypes and baseline blood-enriched clonotypes were defined as those with an abundance difference of at least 32-fold between compartments. A beta-binomial differential abundance model was used to identify clonotypes that expanded or contracted between blood time points. Similarity between tumor and blood repertoires was quantified using the Baroni-Urbani and Buser coefficient, and groups were compared with two-tailed Wilcoxon tests in R. The clones in this table, taken by TCRdb from immuneACCESS, are in-frame only. Not every clone is retained; where verified, under half of the shortfall comes from an unresolved V gene, and the cause of the rest is unknown. V and J calls and clone size are copied from that table; D and trimming were computed from the DNA. The sample table records about 64,000 clones; roughly 80% of these occur just once. The top ten constitute 6% to 7% of the sample.

Here V drops 5 bases and J drops 0 bases, and the junction holds 7 bases not matched to any gene. From the cysteine through the phenylalanine, the CDR3 covers 15 amino acids. CDR3 DNA only is kept here, 45 bases in frame from base 1. CDR1 SQVTM and CDR2 ANQGSEA were looked up in the germline V gene. The paper as a whole reports these results and caveats: The single-armed trial design could not address effects of radiation dose or scheduling on the TCR repertoire. An increase in top tumor clonotypes in blood was observed from baseline to 2 weeks post-radiation, followed by contraction by 4 weeks, which was taken to suggest transient expansion of tumor-resident clones. Because no pretreatment tumor biopsies were available, whether clonotypes were present in the tumor at baseline could not be determined. Dynamics of the blood repertoire were not tracked past 4 weeks after treatment.

Recombination joined TRBV29-1 with TRBJ2-1, and TRBD2 aligns with 7 junction nucleotides. The material was blood, obtained from a patient whose treatment included radiotherapy and nephrectomy. The sequence derives from a man aged 55 to 70 with renal cell carcinoma. At the DNA level, the sequence is TGCAGCGTTCAACTAGCGCCGAGCTCCTACAATGAGCAGTTCTTC. The translation is CSVQLAPSSYNEQFF.